The table lists the clone carrying this T cell receptor beta chain with a few counts. What it binds is unknown. Semi-nested PCR with Nested Universal Primer A followed constant-region reverse priming of full-length variable regions. TCRdb re-called the 5' RACE reads through MiXCR, storing one row per CDR3 protein. The repertoire holds about 60,000 distinct CDR3 sequences, with 25% to 35% as singletons. Study conclusions and caveats: Greatest tumor Treg TCR overlap was with tumor naive CD4+ cells. Whole repertoires were not studied in the larger cohort, only one V-J beta rearrangement.

Sample: tumor-infiltrating naive CD4+ T cells sorted from the breast tumor. Regarding subset: naive CD4+ T cells, CD4+CD45RA+CD25-. The origin of this receptor is a female donor with breast cancer.

The CDR3 spells CSARGHFDLSGNTIYF. CDR3 DNA sequence: TGCAGTGCTAGAGGGCATTTTGATTTGTCCGGAAACACCATATATTTT. J is TRBJ1-3 and V is TRBV20-1; D gene unclear. V was pared by 1 base and J by 4 bases, with 17 bases between. This CDR3 spans 16 amino acids. The germline gives CDR1 DFQATT, CDR2 SNEGSKA (reference sequence).